The next 30 T cell receptor beta chains were all read from a single sample in a study of T cells in Graves' hyperthyroidism and ophthalmopathy. There were TCR beta CDR3 regions amplified from RNA transcripts. Initially, a first-round RT-PCR of the TCR CDR3 employed the HTBI primer set. TCRdb passed the multiplex PCR reads through MiXCR, listing each CDR3 protein once. In the table there are about 410,000 distinct CDR3 sequences, roughly 15% of which are singletons. Sequenced material: blood. Source of these receptors: a woman aged 25 to 39 with Graves' ophthalmopathy.

The sample holds many counts of this clonotype. This rearrangement joins TRBV25-1 to TRBJ2-2, with D possibly being TRBD2 (7 bases). There are 20 residues in the CDR3. The germline V gene has CDR1 MGHDK and CDR2 SYGVNS. The germline V and J ends were trimmed by 3 bases and 5 bases, with 28 bases remaining between them. The CDR3 nucleotides are TGTGCCAGCAGTGAGCGAACCAGATCCAGGCGGGGGCCGAGAACCGGGGAGCTGTTTTTT. Protein sequence: CASSERTRSRRGPRTGELFF.

This clonotype was picked up a small number of times. The genes are TRBV19 and TRBJ1-5; D gene unclear. The CDR3 covers 15 residues. Germline V lookup: CDR1 LNHDA, CDR2 SQIVND (reference sequence). Trimming pared 5 bases from V and 3 bases from J, leaving 14 bases between. CDR3 residues: CASSEGGIHNQPQHF. CDR3 coding DNA: TGTGCCAGTAGTGAGGGAGGGATTCACAATCAGCCCCAGCATTTT.

This clonotype was seen repeatedly, ten times or more. The chain couples TRBV7-9 to TRBJ2-6, with D tentatively TRBD1 or TRBD2 (5 bases each). CDR3 size: 16 residues. V was pared by 5 bases and J by 4 bases, with 15 bases between. CDR1 is SEHNR, CDR2 FQNEAQ, per germline (reference sequence). This CDR3 reads CASSALTGAGANVLTF. The CDR3 bases are TGTGCCAGCAGCGCCCTAACCGGGGCAGGGGCCAACGTCCTGACTTTC.

This clonotype showed up just a few times. A much larger clone sits a single nucleotide away, making a read error possible. This sequence joins TRBV28 and TRBJ2-1; D gene ambiguous. The length of the CDR3 is 14 residues. The germline CDR1 and CDR2 sequences are MDHEN and SYDVKM. Trimming removed 6 bases from V and 4 bases from J, with 13 bases in between. This CDR3 reads CASRLSGEYNEQFF. CDR3 DNA sequence: TGTGCCAGCAGGCTGTCGGGCGAATACAATGAGCAGTTCTTC.

This clonotype came up many times. The chain employs TRBV13 and TRBJ2-1; D may be TRBD1 (6 bases). CDR1 PRHDT and CDR2 FYEKMQ come from the germline V gene (reference sequence). Trimming removed 5 bases at V and 3 bases at J, with 17 bases between. This CDR3 region has 16 residues. The DNA for the CDR3 is TGTGCCAGCAGCCATGTCAGGGGAGCGGTCTACAATGAGCAGTTCTTC. It specifies CASSHVRGAVYNEQFF. Drawing the rest from reference TRBV13 and TRBJ2-1, the complete variable domain is AAGVIQSPRHLIKEKRETATLKCYPIPRHDTVYWYQQGPGQDPQFLISFYEKMQSDKGSIPDRFSAQQFSDYHSELNMSSLELGDSALYFCASSHVRGAVYNEQFFGPGTRLTVL.

This clonotype was recorded a few times. The chain uses TRBV10-1 and TRBJ2-7; D is unresolved. The CDR3 totals 13 residues. V lost 3 bases to trimming and J lost 9 bases, with 15 bases between them. Germline CDR1 is WNHNN and CDR2 is SYGVQD (reference sequence). Here the CDR3 reads CASSEGLTTRQYF. Here the CDR3 DNA reads TGCGCCAGCAGTGAAGGGCTTACAACTCGGCAGTACTTC.

This clonotype has just a few counts. This rearrangement joins TRBV12-3 or TRBV12-4 to TRBJ2-3; D is possibly TRBD1 (5 bases). The CDR3 is made up of 15 amino acids. V lost 5 bases and J 2 bases, leaving 14 bases between the germline ends. The CDR3 loop reads CASSLQGPLTDTQYF. The CDR3 DNA reads as TGTGCCAGCAGTCTGCAGGGTCCACTCACAGATACGCAGTATTTT.

This clonotype was detected many times. This rearrangement joins TRBV20-1 to TRBJ1-3; D is undetermined. Germline-derived CDR1 and CDR2 are DFQATT and SNEGSKA (reference sequence). The V end was cut by 6 bases, the J end by 0 bases, with 3 bases between. This CDR3 contains 11 residues. The CDR3 here is CSAGSGNTIYF. The CDR3 coding sequence is TGCAGTGCGGGCTCTGGAAACACCATATATTTT.

This clonotype was found many times. J is TRBJ2-3 and V is TRBV20-1, with 7 positions matching TRBD2. This CDR3 has 16 residues. Germline V gene lookup returns CDR1 DFQATT and CDR2 SNEGSKA (reference sequence). V gave up 5 bases and J gave up 5 bases; unmatched junction bases: 16. The CDR3 bases are TGCAGTGCTTCCTCCCTTTTGGGCGGGGGTGAAGATACGCAGTATTTT. This codes for CSASSLLGGGEDTQYF.

The table lists this clonotype with many counts. The J gene is TRBJ2-7, the V gene TRBV11-2; 10 bases match TRBD1. The CDR3 extends over 15 amino acids. CDR1 is SGHAT, CDR2 FQNNGV, per germline. J was trimmed by 3 bases and V by 5 bases; bases with no gene match: 7. The CDR3 sequence: CASSHDRGLNYEQYF. The CDR3 DNA reads as TGTGCCAGCAGCCACGACAGGGGGCTAAACTACGAGCAGTACTTC.

This clonotype was seen ten or more times. A junction boundary mismatches the germline segment, possibly from a read error. The genes are TRBV2 and TRBJ1-2; D is ambiguous. From germline, CDR1 is SNHLY and CDR2 FYNNEI. The CDR3 covers 11 residues. CDR3 nucleotides: TGTGCCAGTAGTGTATGGCGGGGCTACACCTTC. The encoded protein is CASSVWRGYTF.

This clonotype has at least ten counts. The genes are TRBV20-1 and TRBJ2-2; 9 bases match TRBD2. CDR3 size: 17 residues. Germline loops: CDR1 DFQATT, CDR2 SNEGSKA (reference sequence). Trimming at V came to 0 bases and at J to 5 bases, leaving 10 bases not matched to a gene. CDR3 nucleotide sequence: TGCAGTGCTAGAGATCTGGTGCGGGGGGGCCAAACCGGGGAGCTGTTTTTT. Protein product: CSARDLVRGGQTGELFF.

At least ten counts were recorded for this clonotype. The CDR3 is CASGPGLGAYEQYF. The CDR3 region has the DNA TGTGCCAGCGGGCCGGGACTAGGGGCCTACGAGCAGTACTTC. This sequence joins TRBV2 and TRBJ2-7; 8 bases match TRBD2. From germline, CDR1 is SNHLY and CDR2 FYNNEI. Trimming took 8 bases from V and 2 from J; bases not matched to a gene: 8. CDR3 size: 14 residues.

The table lists this clonotype with many counts. V usage is TRBV7-2 and J usage is TRBJ2-1, with TRBD2 as a possible D gene (7 bases). Germline assignment: CDR1 SGHTA and CDR2 FQGNSA. V dropped 0 bases and J dropped 2 bases, with 17 bases sitting between them. This CDR3 has 18 residues. The CDR3, as DNA: TGTGCCAGCAGCTTAGCGTTCGGGGGGCGCGCCCCCTACAATGAGCAGTTCTTC. Protein: CASSLAFGGRAPYNEQFF. The whole variable domain, filled in from reference TRBV7-2 and TRBJ2-1, reads GAGVSQSPSNKVTEKGKDVELRCDPISGHTALYWYRQSLGQGLEFLIYFQGNSAPDKSGLPSDRFSAERTGGSVSTLTIQRTQQEDSAVYLCASSLAFGGRAPYNEQFFGPGTRLTVL.

This clonotype was picked up many times. The J gene is TRBJ2-2, the V gene TRBV3-1; D remains unclear. The germline gives CDR1 LGHDT, CDR2 YNNKEL (reference sequence). V dropped 1 base and J dropped 6 bases, with 9 bases sitting between them. The CDR3 consists of 14 residues. CDR3 protein: CASSQVLTAGELFF. CDR3 coding DNA: TGTGCCAGCAGCCAAGTACTGACCGCCGGGGAGCTGTTTTTT.

This clonotype was seen at least ten times. This chain joins TRBV20-1 and TRBJ2-7; TRBD2 might be the D (6 bases). The V and J ends lost 3 bases and 0 bases respectively, with 21 bases between them. In germline, CDR1 is DFQATT, CDR2 SNEGSKA (reference sequence). The CDR3 runs to 17 residues. The chain's CDR3 is CSARRDSDPLSSYEQYF. In nucleotides, the CDR3 is TGCAGTGCTAGGAGGGACTCAGATCCCTTAAGCTCCTACGAGCAGTACTTC.

There are many counts of this clonotype. V usage is TRBV5-6 and J usage is TRBJ2-4; 9 bases match TRBD2. Looked up from germline, CDR1 is SGHDT and CDR2 is YYEEEE. Trimming cost V 3 bases and J 6 bases; bases outside gene matches: 4. The CDR3 runs to 14 residues. Here the CDR3 reads CASSSGLARNIQYF. CDR3 nucleotides: TGTGCCAGCAGCTCGGGACTAGCTCGAAACATTCAGTACTTC.

The chain carries TRBV20-1 and TRBJ2-2; TRBD1 agrees at 10 bases. The CDR3 has 13 amino acids. Trimming at V came to 6 bases and at J to 4 bases, leaving 2 bases not matched to a gene. CDR1 is DFQATT, CDR2 SNEGSKA, per germline (reference sequence). This chain's CDR3 is CSAWTGGTGELFF. The CDR3 DNA is TGCAGTGCGTGGACAGGGGGCACCGGGGAGCTGTTTTTT.

This clonotype was detected many times. This chain connects TRBV5-5 to TRBJ2-1, with D perhaps assigned TRBD1 or TRBD2 (6 bases each). CDR1 and CDR2 (germline): SGHKS, YYEKEE (reference sequence). The CDR3 runs 16 residues. The V end lost 0 bases, the J end lost 2 bases, and 12 bases lay between the germline ends. CDR3 coding DNA: TGTGCCAGCAGCTTGGAGGGGGAGGTGGCCTACAATGAGCAGTTCTTC. It encodes CASSLEGEVAYNEQFF.

This clonotype was seen only a few times. V is TRBV6-4 and J is TRBJ1-1; D gene uncertain. In germline, CDR1 is MRHNA, CDR2 SNTAGT. V was pared by 0 bases and J by 11 bases, with 13 bases between. CDR3 length equals 13 residues. The CDR3 DNA reads TGTGCCAGCAGTGACTCGAGGTCCTCAGAGGCTTTCTTT. Translation gives CASSDSRSSEAFF.

This clonotype was recorded at least ten times. The chain carries TRBV5-4 and TRBJ1-5, with D maybe TRBD1 (5 bases). This CDR3 has 14 residues. CDR1 and CDR2 (germline): SGHNT, YYREEE (reference sequence). The germline V and J ends were trimmed by 4 bases and 5 bases, with 13 bases remaining between them. The CDR3 protein is CASSQGARDQPQHF. The CDR3 region has the DNA TGTGCCAGCAGCCAGGGAGCGCGCGATCAGCCCCAGCATTTT. Variable domain in full (rest from reference TRBV5-4 and TRBJ1-5): ETGVTQSPTHLIKTRGQQVTLRCSSQSGHNTVSWYQQALGQGPQFIFQYYREEENGRGNFPPRFSGLQFPNYSSELNVNALELDDSALYLCASSQGARDQPQHFGDGTRLSIL.

This clonotype was found many times. The rearrangement uses TRBV11-2 and TRBJ2-2; 8 bases align to TRBD1. Germline V gene lookup returns CDR1 SGHAT and CDR2 FQNNGV. The V segment lost 1 base and the J segment 1 base; nucleotides outside the gene matches: 11. The CDR3 consists of 19 residues. This chain's CDR3 is CASSLVHRGAHQNTGELFF. The CDR3 DNA sequence: TGTGCCAGCAGCTTAGTGCACAGGGGGGCCCACCAGAACACCGGGGAGCTGTTTTTT.

This clonotype was seen at least ten times. J is TRBJ1-1 and V is TRBV6-5, with D possibly matching TRBD1 (6 bases). The CDR3 runs 15 residues. Germline V gene lookup returns CDR1 MNHEY and CDR2 SVGAGI. V lost 0 bases and J lost 2, with 10 bases in between. CDR3 coding DNA: TGTGCCAGCAGTTACTCTACAGGGCGTAACACTGAAGCTTTCTTT. As protein: CASSYSTGRNTEAFF.

This clonotype was counted ten times or more. The rearrangement links TRBV12-3 or TRBV12-4 to TRBJ1-5; D is perhaps TRBD1 (5 bases). The V gene lost 5 bases and the J gene lost 3 bases, with 8 bases spanning the gap. The CDR3 sequence is 13 residues long. The CDR3 loop reads CASSTGTNQPQHF. The CDR3, as DNA: TGTGCCAGCAGTACCGGGACCAATCAGCCCCAGCATTTT.

The chain links TRBV12-3 or TRBV12-4 to TRBJ2-7, with D possibly being TRBD2 (6 bases). The CDR3 has 13 amino acids. V lost 2 bases, J lost 5 bases, and 10 bases lay in between. The CDR3 DNA sequence: TGTGCCAGCAGTTTAAGGTCGGGGGACGAGCAGTACTTC. This encodes CASSLRSGDEQYF.

This clonotype has at least ten counts. The chain carries TRBV20-1 and TRBJ2-1; no definite D call. The ends were cut back, 4 bases at V and 3 bases at J, with 4 bases in the middle. This CDR3 has 11 residues. Germline V gives CDR1 DFQATT, CDR2 SNEGSKA (reference sequence). DNA of the CDR3: TGCAGTGCTATGGGCTACAATGAGCAGTTCTTC. This encodes CSAMGYNEQFF.

This clonotype was counted ten times or more. The rearrangement uses TRBV12-5 and TRBJ1-1; TRBD1 is a possible D gene (5 bases). CDR3 length: 18 residues. CDR1 and CDR2 (germline): LGHNT, FRNRAP. Trimming stripped 2 bases from V and 2 bases from J, with 21 bases between. CDR3 nucleotide sequence: TGTGCTAGTGGTTTGAGATCGGCGCTAGGAGGGGTTAACACTGAAGCTTTCTTT. Translated, it gives CASGLRSALGGVNTEAFF.

This clonotype was picked up many times. The chain employs TRBV12-3 or TRBV12-4 and TRBJ1-6, with a possible D match to TRBD1 (5 bases). The CDR3 runs to 14 residues. The V and J ends lost 6 bases and 9 bases respectively, with 15 bases between them. The CDR3, as DNA: TGTGCCAGCAGCCTCCGGACACGGATTTCACCCCTCCACTTT. It translates to CASSLRTRISPLHF.

This clonotype appeared many times. The gene calls are TRBV30 and TRBJ1-3, with D hard to call. The CDR3 totals 15 residues. The germline gives CDR1 GTSNPN, CDR2 SVGIG (reference sequence). The V gene lost 4 bases and the J gene lost 7 bases, with 20 bases spanning the gap. This CDR3 reads CAWKPRDPNPNTIYF. CDR3 nucleotide sequence: TGTGCCTGGAAACCCCGGGATCCTAACCCGAACACCATATATTTT.

There are many counts of this clonotype. The chain employs TRBV28 and TRBJ2-2; 8 bases are a match to TRBD1. There are 16 residues in the CDR3. CDR1 is MDHEN, CDR2 SYDVKM, per germline. V dropped 1 base and J dropped 4; count of bases not matched to a gene: 5. This CDR3 reads CASSLFGQGSTGELFF. The CDR3, as DNA: TGTGCCAGCAGTTTATTTGGACAGGGTTCCACCGGGGAGCTGTTTTTT.